These 11 T cell receptor beta chains were sequenced from one sample in a study of blood T cell repertoires in COVID-19. TCRdb keeps only in-frame clones here, not all; method: immunoSEQ multiplex PCR. The sample lists just over 95,000 clones, approximately 90% occurring once. The sequencing input was peripheral blood. These receptor sequences come from a man aged 45-60 years with acute or convalescent COVID-19.

This chain uses TRBV29-1 with TRBJ2-7; 8 bases match TRBD1. The V gene end was trimmed by 1 base and the J gene end by 3 bases; junction bases not matched to a gene: 2. The CDR3 is made up of 13 amino acids. Germline lookup yields CDR1 SQVTM and CDR2 ANQGSEA. Here the CDR3 DNA reads TGCAGCGTTGAAGGCGGGACAGGCTACGAGCAGTACTTC. Its translation is CSVEGGTGYEQYF.

This chain connects TRBV27 to TRBJ2-6, with D hard to call. V lost 7 bases and J 3 bases, leaving 4 bases between the germline ends. CDR1 and CDR2 from the germline V gene are MNHEY and SMNVEV (reference sequence). The CDR3 consists of 12 residues. The CDR3 sequence: CASTGGANVLTF. For the CDR3, the DNA is TGTGCCAGCACGGGTGGGGCCAACGTCCTGACTTTC.

The V and J genes are TRBV11-2 and TRBJ1-2, with D perhaps TRBD1 (6 bases). V was pared by 3 bases and J by 3 bases, with 11 bases between. There are 14 residues in the CDR3. Per the germline V gene, CDR1 is SGHAT and CDR2 is FQNNGV. CDR3 loop: CASSLDRTYYGYTF. DNA of the CDR3: TGTGCCAGCAGCTTGGACAGAACCTACTATGGCTACACCTTC. The complete variable domain, with remaining parts taken from reference TRBV11-2 and TRBJ1-2, reads EAGVAQSPRYKIIEKRQSVAFWCNPISGHATLYWYQQILGQGPKLLIQFQNNGVVDDSQLPKDRFSAERLKGVDSTLKIQPAKLEDSAVYLCASSLDRTYYGYTFGSGTRLTVV.

The chain employs TRBV7-6 and TRBJ2-7, with 10 bases fitting TRBD1. V lost 5 bases, J lost 0 bases, and 4 bases stayed unmatched. Per the germline V gene, CDR1 is SGHVS and CDR2 is FNYEAQ. The CDR3 loop spans 15 amino acids. The DNA for the CDR3 is TGTGCCAGCAGCGTTCGGGACAGGGGCTCCTACGAGCAGTACTTC. It specifies CASSVRDRGSYEQYF.

V and J are TRBV5-5 and TRBJ1-2; 10 nucleotides match TRBD1. In germline, CDR1 is SGHKS, CDR2 YYEKEE (reference sequence). The trim removed 3 bases at V and 5 bases at J, leaving 7 bases unmatched. The CDR3 is 15 amino acids. CDR3 sequence: CASSWTGTGEYGYTF. CDR3 DNA sequence: TGTGCCAGCAGCTGGACCGGGACAGGGGAGTATGGCTACACCTTC.

The rearrangement uses TRBV9 and TRBJ2-2; TRBD1 matches at 8 bases. From germline, CDR1 is SGDLS and CDR2 YYNGEE. V shed 3 bases and J 4 bases; nucleotides not matched to a gene: 2. The CDR3 is 14 residues long. The CDR3 sequence is CASSAGGVTGELFF. The CDR3 nucleotides read TGTGCCAGCAGCGCAGGGGGCGTCACCGGGGAGCTGTTTTTT.

The chain carries TRBV6-5 and TRBJ1-5, with 10 positions matching TRBD1. The trim removed 4 bases at V and 7 bases at J, leaving 10 bases unmatched. The CDR3 is 16 amino acids. From germline, CDR1 is MNHEY and CDR2 SVGAGI. DNA of the CDR3: TGTGCCAGCAGTTCCACGGGACAGGGGACGTACCAGCCCCAGCATTTT. Its translation: CASSSTGQGTYQPQHF.

The rearrangement joins TRBV6-6 to TRBJ1-2; 9 bases are a match to TRBD1. Per germline, CDR1 MNHNY and CDR2 SVGAGI (reference sequence). This CDR3 is 13 amino acids long. J gave up 8 bases and V 0 bases, and 1 base lay outside the gene matches. This CDR3 is CASSYSTGGGYTF. The CDR3 DNA reads TGTGCCAGCAGTTACTCGACAGGGGGAGGCTACACCTTC.

The rearrangement links TRBV15 to TRBJ2-3; D is possibly TRBD1 (6 bases). CDR3 length: 14 amino acids. The germline V and J ends were trimmed by 7 bases and 3 bases, with 14 bases remaining between them. Germline CDR1 and CDR2: LNHNV and YYDKDF (reference sequence). The CDR3 nucleotides are TGTGCCACCAAGCGAACAGGGAGTACAGATACGCAGTATTTT. The encoded protein is CATKRTGSTDTQYF.

The rearrangement joins TRBV4-1 to TRBJ2-1, with a tentative D call TRBD2 (5 bases). CDR1 is MGHRA, CDR2 YSYEKL, per germline. The CDR3 spans 12 residues. V was cut by 2 bases and J by 8 bases, with 7 bases left in between. The CDR3 nucleotides read TGCGCCAGCAGCCAACAGAGGGATGAGCAGTTCTTC. It encodes CASSQQRDEQFF.

The chain has TRBV18 and TRBJ2-5; 7 bases align to TRBD2. The germline V gene encodes CDR1 KGHSH and CDR2 LQKENI. The J segment lost 2 bases and the V segment lost 3 bases, leaving 3 bases of the junction unmatched. The CDR3 runs 14 residues. The CDR3 here is CASSPPSGQETQYF. The CDR3 DNA sequence: TGTGCCAGCTCACCGCCTAGCGGACAAGAGACCCAGTACTTC.